The source of this T cell receptor (beta chain) is a study of blood T cell repertoires in COVID-19. The germline V gene has CDR1 SGHRS and CDR2 YFSETQ. V lost 6 bases, J lost 8 bases, and 5 bases stayed unmatched. The CDR3 is 12 amino acids. The table came from immunoSEQ multiplex PCR; TCRdb's copy has only in-frame clones and leaves some out. The sample records about 160,000 clones, roughly 83% being singletons. This clone was found a few times. The rearrangement links TRBV5-1 to TRBJ1-1; 9 bases are shared with TRBD1. This TCR was sampled from an elderly woman with active or convalescent COVID-19. The sequenced sample consisted of peripheral blood. CDR3 region: CASIGTGKEAFF. Here the CDR3 DNA reads TGCGCCAGCATCGGGACAGGGAAAGAAGCTTTCTTT.